The 6 T cell receptor beta chains given below trace back to one sample, sequenced in a study of blood T cell repertoires in COVID-19. The method was immunoSEQ multiplex PCR; TCRdb's version includes in-frame clones alone and lacks a portion of them. The table has about 190,000 clones, roughly 79% seen once. Material for sequencing was peripheral blood. The receptors stem from a man between 60 and 75 years old with active or convalescent COVID-19.

The chain carries TRBV19 and TRBJ1-1; tentatively, D is TRBD1 (6 bases). Germline CDR1 LNHDA, CDR2 SQIVND (reference sequence). Trimming took off 10 bases at V and 2 bases at J, with 14 bases between the two ends. The CDR3 runs 13 residues. The CDR3 nucleotides read TGTGCCACTTCCGGACAGCTTAACACTGAAGCTTTCTTT. This gives the protein CATSGQLNTEAFF.

V usage is TRBV2 and J usage is TRBJ2-3; tentatively, D is TRBD1 (5 bases). This CDR3 is built from 15 residues. V gave up 4 bases and J gave up 3 bases, with 14 bases separating them. Germline-derived CDR1 and CDR2 are SNHLY and FYNNEI. CDR3 loop: CASSGSRVGTDTQYF. The CDR3 bases are TGTGCCAGCAGTGGGTCCAGGGTCGGGACAGATACGCAGTATTTT.

The chain has TRBV19 and TRBJ1-5, with D maybe TRBD1 (5 bases). This CDR3 comprises 15 residues. V shed 6 bases and J shed 7 bases, with 19 bases lying between them. CDR1 is LNHDA and CDR2 is SQIVND in the germline V gene (reference sequence). CDR3 DNA sequence: TGTGCCAGTAGCTATGGGAGGGGAGGAGAACAGCCCCAGCATTTT. Protein sequence: CASSYGRGGEQPQHF.

The table lists this clone with a count of one. This chain uses TRBV5-1 with TRBJ2-7; D possibly corresponds to TRBD2 (5 bases). Germline lookup yields CDR1 SGHRS and CDR2 YFSETQ. The CDR3 spans 13 residues. Deletions cut 0 bases from V and 5 bases from J, with 9 bases between. The CDR3 loop reads CASSLGEWDEQYF. The CDR3 DNA is TGCGCCAGCAGCTTGGGGGAGTGGGACGAGCAGTACTTC. The full variable domain, rest sourced from reference TRBV5-1 and TRBJ2-7, is KAGVTQTPRYLIKTRGQQVTLSCSPISGHRSVSWYQQTPGQGLQFLFEYFSETQRNKGNFPGRFSGRQFSNSRSEMNVSTLELGDSALYLCASSLGEWDEQYFGPGTRLTVT.

The chain has TRBV7-2 and TRBJ2-2; D remains ambiguous. V lost 1 base and J 1 base, leaving 7 bases between the germline ends. In germline, CDR1 is SGHTA, CDR2 FQGNSA. The length of the CDR3 is 15 residues. The CDR3 sequence is CASSLVRRNTGELFF. As DNA, the CDR3 is TGTGCCAGCAGCTTAGTGAGGCGGAACACCGGGGAGCTGTTTTTT.

The chain combines TRBV10-3 with TRBJ1-6, with 8 bases fitting TRBD1. The junction had 5 bases not matched to a gene; V was cut back by 2 bases and J by 11 bases. This CDR3 contains 14 residues. Germline V gene data show CDR1 as ENHRY and CDR2 as SYGVKD. The chain's CDR3 is CAISEDRGGAPLHF. The CDR3 bases are TGTGCCATCAGTGAGGACAGGGGAGGAGCACCCCTCCACTTT.